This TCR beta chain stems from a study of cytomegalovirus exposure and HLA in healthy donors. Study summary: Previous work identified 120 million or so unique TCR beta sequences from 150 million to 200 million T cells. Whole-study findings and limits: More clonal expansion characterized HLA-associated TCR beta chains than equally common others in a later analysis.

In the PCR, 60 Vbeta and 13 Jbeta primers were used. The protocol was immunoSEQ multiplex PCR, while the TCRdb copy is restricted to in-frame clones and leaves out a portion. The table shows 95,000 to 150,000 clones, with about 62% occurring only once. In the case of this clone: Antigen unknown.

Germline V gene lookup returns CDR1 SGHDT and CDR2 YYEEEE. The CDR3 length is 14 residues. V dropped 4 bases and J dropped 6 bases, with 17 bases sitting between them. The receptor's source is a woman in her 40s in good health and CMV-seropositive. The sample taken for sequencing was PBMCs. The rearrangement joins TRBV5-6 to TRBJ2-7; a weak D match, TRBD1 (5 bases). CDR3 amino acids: CASSIDRVTSEQYF. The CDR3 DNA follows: TGTGCCAGCAGCATTGACAGAGTTACGAGCGAGCAGTACTTC.